Listed here are 21 T cell receptor beta chains from one sample, sequenced in a study of blood T cell repertoires in COVID-19. Assay: immunoSEQ multiplex PCR; the TCRdb copy retains only in-frame clones and omits some. Of 210,000 or so clones in the sample, 88% were seen once. The sequencing input was PBMCs or T cells enriched from blood (not recorded which). These receptors were taken from a woman aged 30 to 39 who had been exposed to COVID-19.

The chain uses TRBV10-3 and TRBJ1-1, with 7 bases fitting TRBD1. The CDR3 covers 13 residues. V dropped 4 bases and J dropped 2; count of bases not matched to a gene: 1. Germline V gene sequence: CDR1 ENHRY, CDR2 SYGVKD. The CDR3 here is CAISGTGNTEAFF. The CDR3 DNA reads as TGTGCCATCAGTGGGACAGGCAACACTGAAGCTTTCTTT.

The rearrangement uses TRBV7-6 and TRBJ2-3, with D maybe TRBD1 (6 bases). The ends were cut back, 6 bases at V and 4 bases at J, with 14 bases in the middle. Germline V gene data show CDR1 as SGHVS and CDR2 as FNYEAQ. CDR3 length: 14 residues. The chain's CDR3 is CASSSTGISDTQYF. CDR3 DNA sequence: TGTGCCAGCAGTTCAACAGGGATTTCAGATACGCAGTATTTT.

This clone was observed once. The V call is TRBV3-1 (or the pseudogene TRBV3-2), the J call TRBJ1-5; 10 nucleotides align to TRBD1. CDR1 is LGHDT, CDR2 YNNKEL, per germline (reference sequence). The CDR3 loop spans 15 amino acids. V shed 3 bases, J shed 6 bases, and the junction held 5 bases outside the gene matches. The CDR3 coding sequence is TGTGCCAGCAGCCAGGGGACAGGGGTGAGTCAGCCCCAGCATTTT. Translated, it gives CASSQGTGVSQPQHF.

This clone was seen once. The V gene is TRBV4-1, the J gene TRBJ1-5; no definite D call. Germline CDR1 is MGHRA and CDR2 is YSYEKL. V shed 1 base and J shed 5 bases, with 6 bases lying between them. This CDR3 has 13 residues. This CDR3 reads CASSQVGDQPQHF. The CDR3, as DNA: TGCGCCAGCAGCCAAGTGGGCGATCAGCCCCAGCATTTT.

The rearrangement links TRBV3-1 (or the pseudogene TRBV3-2) to TRBJ2-3, with 9 bases identical to TRBD2. This CDR3 spans 16 amino acids. V gave up 2 bases and J gave up 3 bases; unmatched junction bases: 6. Germline V lookup: CDR1 LGHDT, CDR2 YNNKEL (reference sequence). This CDR3 reads CASSQRVSGSTDTQYF. The CDR3 DNA follows: TGTGCCAGCAGCCAACGGGTTAGCGGGAGTACAGATACGCAGTATTTT.

The V call is TRBV28, the J call TRBJ1-2; no reliable D call. CDR1 and CDR2 from the germline V gene are MDHEN and SYDVKM. This CDR3 is 11 amino acids long. V was pared by 7 bases and J by 8 bases, with 11 bases between. CDR3 in amino acids: CASTIAGGYTF. CDR3 nucleotide sequence: TGTGCCAGCACAATTGCGGGAGGCTACACCTTC.

The J gene is TRBJ1-1, the V gene TRBV2; D is undetermined. Germline CDR1 SNHLY, CDR2 FYNNEI. CDR3 length: 12 amino acids. V shed 4 bases and J shed 7 bases, with 10 bases lying between them. In nucleotides, the CDR3 is TGTGCCAGCAGTGGTTCGGGAGGTGAAGCTTTCTTT. This encodes CASSGSGGEAFF. The whole variable domain, remainder taken from reference TRBV2 and TRBJ1-1, is EPEVTQTPSHQVTQMGQEVILRCVPISNHLYFYWYRQILGQKVEFLVSFYNNEISEKSEIFDDQFSVERPDGSNFTLKIRSTKLEDSAMYFCASSGSGGEAFFGQGTRLTVV.

This clone appeared once. The J gene is TRBJ1-4, the V gene TRBV18; 7 bases agree with TRBD1. V lost 8 bases, J lost 5 bases, and 8 bases stayed unmatched. The CDR3 totals 14 residues. The germline V gene has CDR1 KGHSH and CDR2 LQKENI. The CDR3 loop reads CASRRDSWNEKLFF. CDR3 coding DNA: TGTGCCAGCCGGAGGGACAGCTGGAATGAAAAACTGTTTTTT.

This clone has a single count. The chain recombines TRBV19 with TRBJ2-1, with a weak D call TRBD2 (6 bases). V was shortened by 2 bases and J by 0 bases, with 14 bases between the two germline ends. CDR1 LNHDA and CDR2 SQIVND come from the germline V gene (reference sequence). The CDR3 extends over 17 amino acids. The CDR3 sequence is CASSISSVPSSYNEQFF. In DNA form, the CDR3 reads TGTGCCAGTAGTATATCTAGCGTACCAAGCTCCTACAATGAGCAGTTCTTC.

Points on this clone: Other nucleotide sequences in the sample specify the same CDR3. This chain uses TRBV11-2 with TRBJ1-1; D call uncertain. V dropped 0 bases and J dropped 4 bases, with 6 bases sitting between them. The germline V gene has CDR1 SGHAT and CDR2 FQNNGV. This CDR3 is built from 13 residues. CDR3 bases: TGTGCCAGCAGCTTAGATAGGAGCACTGAAGCTTTCTTT. Translation gives CASSLDRSTEAFF.

The V gene is TRBV9, the J gene TRBJ2-3; D might be TRBD2 (6 bases). The V and J ends lost 4 bases and 0 bases respectively, with 15 bases between them. This CDR3 spans 16 amino acids. Germline CDR1 is SGDLS and CDR2 is YYNGEE. CDR3 sequence (DNA): TGTGCCAGCAGCACAGACGTGGGACTCAGCACAGATACGCAGTATTTT. Amino acid sequence: CASSTDVGLSTDTQYF. The full variable domain, in which reference TRBV9 and TRBJ2-3 provide the parts outside the CDR3, is DSGVTQTPKHLITATGQRVTLRCSPRSGDLSVYWYQQSLDQGLQFLIQYYNGEERAKGNILERFSAQQFPDLHSELNLSSLELGDSALYFCASSTDVGLSTDTQYFGPGTRLTVL.

The V gene is TRBV30, the J gene TRBJ2-3; 11 positions agree with TRBD2. The length of the CDR3 is 15 residues. The V gene's germline CDR1 is GTSNPN and CDR2 SVGIG (reference sequence). Trimming took 1 base from V and 3 from J; bases not matched to a gene: 3. The CDR3 spells CAWSALAGVTDTQYF. The CDR3 coding sequence is TGTGCCTGGAGTGCACTAGCGGGAGTAACAGATACGCAGTATTTT. Looking up the rest from reference TRBV30 and TRBJ2-3 gives the full variable domain: SQTIHQWPATLVQPVGSPLSLECTVEGTSNPNLYWYRQAAGRGLQLLFYSVGIGQISSEVPQNLSASRPQDRQFILSSKKLLLSDSGFYLCAWSALAGVTDTQYFGPGTRLTVL.

The J gene is TRBJ1-2, the V gene TRBV28; a possible D gene is TRBD1 (6 bases). CDR3 length: 17 amino acids. The germline V and J ends were trimmed by 2 bases and 3 bases, with 19 bases remaining between them. Germline-derived CDR1 and CDR2 are MDHEN and SYDVKM. The CDR3 protein is CASSLPQVRGTDYGYTF. CDR3 in DNA: TGTGCCAGCAGTTTACCCCAAGTAAGGGGGACGGACTATGGCTACACCTTC.

For this clone: This same CDR3 is encoded by further DNA sequences in the sample. J is TRBJ1-5 and V is TRBV5-8; TRBD1 is a possible D gene (5 bases). The CDR3 consists of 15 residues. The germline V gene has CDR1 SGHTS and CDR2 YDEGEE. Trimming took 0 bases from V and 2 from J, leaving 9 bases between them. This chain's CDR3 is CASSLGQGRNQPQHF. DNA of the CDR3: TGTGCCAGCAGCTTGGGGCAGGGTCGCAATCAGCCCCAGCATTTT.

The genes are TRBV30 and TRBJ1-3, with 7 bases matching TRBD1. V shed 2 bases, J shed 0 bases, and the junction held 4 bases outside the gene matches. Germline assignment: CDR1 GTSNPN and CDR2 SVGIG (reference sequence). This CDR3 spans 15 amino acids. The CDR3 region has the DNA TGTGCCTGGAGTCTAAGGGGGCACTCTGGAAACACCATATATTTT. Protein product: CAWSLRGHSGNTIYF. Full variable domain (rest looked up from reference TRBV30 and TRBJ1-3): SQTIHQWPATLVQPVGSPLSLECTVEGTSNPNLYWYRQAAGRGLQLLFYSVGIGQISSEVPQNLSASRPQDRQFILSSKKLLLSDSGFYLCAWSLRGHSGNTIYFGEGSWLTVV.

The CDR3 DNA is TGTGCCAGCAGTGAAGGGACAGCTTCCTCACCCCTCCACTTT. Its translation: CASSEGTASSPLHF. This chain connects TRBV6-1 to TRBJ1-6; D may be TRBD1 (6 bases). Trimming stripped 1 base from V and 10 bases from J, with 11 bases between. This CDR3 spans 14 amino acids. Germline assignment: CDR1 MNHNS and CDR2 SASEGT.

The chain joins TRBV5-6 to TRBJ2-7; TRBD1 matches at 11 bases. Trimming removed 0 bases from V and 4 bases from J; junction bases left unmatched: 3. This CDR3 comprises 15 residues. CDR1 is SGHDT, CDR2 YYEEEE, per germline. CDR3 in amino acids: CASSLVGQGAYEQYF. For the CDR3, the DNA is TGTGCCAGCAGCTTGGTTGGACAGGGGGCGTACGAGCAGTACTTC.

The count of this clone is one. The chain uses TRBV5-1 and TRBJ2-4; 9 bases map to TRBD1. J gave up 8 bases and V 4 bases, and 13 bases lay outside the gene matches. CDR1 is SGHRS and CDR2 is YFSETQ in the germline V gene. The CDR3 consists of 16 residues. The DNA of the CDR3 is TGCGCCAGCAGCCCGCAACCACAGGGGGCAGGCGACATTCAGTACTTC. Amino acid sequence: CASSPQPQGAGDIQYF.

Only one count was recorded for this clone. The V and J genes are TRBV19 and TRBJ1-2; 8 positions match TRBD1. V dropped 5 bases and J dropped 4; count of bases not matched to a gene: 9. The CDR3 covers 15 residues. CDR1 is LNHDA, CDR2 SQIVND, per germline (reference sequence). The CDR3 spells CASSYLGQGPYGYTF. The CDR3 DNA reads as TGTGCCAGTAGTTACCTTGGACAGGGCCCCTATGGCTACACCTTC.

This sequence joins TRBV7-2 and TRBJ2-5; maybe TRBD2 (6 bases). V was clipped by 4 bases and J by 5 bases, with 17 bases between them. The CDR3 has 15 residues. The germline V gene encodes CDR1 SGHTA and CDR2 FQGNSA. The CDR3 nucleotides read TGTGCCAGCAGCTACCCTCCGGGGAGGATGGAGACCCAGTACTTC. Translating it yields CASSYPPGRMETQYF. Based on the CDR3 plus reference TRBV7-2 and TRBJ2-5, the full variable domain is GAGVSQSPSNKVTEKGKDVELRCDPISGHTALYWYRQSLGQGLEFLIYFQGNSAPDKSGLPSDRFSAERTGGSVSTLTIQRTQQEDSAVYLCASSYPPGRMETQYFGPGTRLLVL.

This chain links TRBV7-8 with TRBJ2-7; 9 bases are a match to TRBD2. The germline V gene has CDR1 SGHVS and CDR2 FQNEAQ. With 1 base clipped from V and 3 bases from J, the junction kept 1 base outside the gene matches. The CDR3 runs 14 residues. The CDR3 sequence is CASSLVAGVYEQYF. DNA of the CDR3: TGTGCCAGCAGCTTAGTAGCGGGAGTCTACGAGCAGTACTTC.